This TCR beta chain appears in the sequencing data of a study of blood T cell repertoires in COVID-19. Germline V CDR1 and CDR2: MNHEY, SMNVEV (reference sequence). The CDR3 is made up of 15 amino acids. The V and J ends lost 3 bases and 6 bases, in that order; junction bases with no gene match: 6. Clones were read by immunoSEQ multiplex PCR, and TCRdb kept only the in-frame ones, dropping some. The table has about 190,000 clones, approximately 91% seen once. This TCR was recovered from a woman aged 40-49 years who had recovered from COVID-19. This chain uses TRBV27 with TRBJ2-3; 10 nucleotides match TRBD2. Input material: peripheral blood. In DNA, the CDR3 is TGTGCCAGCAGTTTGGGCACTAGCGGGATGGATACGCAGTATTTT. Translation: CASSLGTSGMDTQYF.